In its sample, the clone carrying this T cell receptor beta chain was seen once. These data originate in a study of blood T cell repertoires in COVID-19. Study-wide background: The United States, Italy and Spain supplied acute and convalescent COVID-19 samples. Sources were T cells, B-cell-depleted T cells, or PBMCs; the material itself was cDNA or gDNA.

As originally analysed: Estimates of nucleated cell counts were drawn from the amplification of reference gene primers. This table comes from immunoSEQ multiplex PCR, and its TCRdb copy is limited to in-frame clones, with some not included. V and J calls and clone size are those listed in that table; D and trimming were worked out from the DNA. Of 35,000 to 50,000 clones listed, roughly 85% were seen once; the top ten hold approximately 4.4%. The sample consisted of peripheral blood. This TCR derives from a woman in her seventies with acute or convalescent COVID-19.

The CDR3: CASSPFQGNQPQHF. In nucleotides, the CDR3 is TGTGCCAGCTCACCGTTCCAGGGCAATCAGCCCCAGCATTTT. This sequence joins TRBV18 and TRBJ1-5; unclear D gene. Trimming shortened V by 3 bases and J by 2 bases, and 8 bases separated the two germline ends. CDR3 size: 14 residues. CDR1 and CDR2 (germline): KGHSH, LQKENI.